These T cell receptor beta chains were read from a single sample in a study of identical twins' blood T cells. TCRdb called the 5' RACE reads again in MiXCR, with one record for every CDR3 protein. The table includes around 380,000 distinct CDR3 sequences, 25% to 35% detected once. The material sequenced was PBMCs. All receptors come from a woman aged 18 to 50 in good health. CDR3s include the opening cysteine and the closing phenylalanine or tryptophan. The D gene is left open where the match is weak. Rows may omit the clone size; those that give it use once, few, many or a size class.

d_gene	v_gene	abundance	j_gene	CDR3aa	CDR3nt
TRBD2	TRBV29-1	NA	TRBJ2-1	CSVTSSGDYNEQFF	TGCAGCGTCACCTCTAGCGGCGATTACAATGAGCAGTTCTTC
NA	TRBV6-4	NA	TRBJ2-2	CASSDGYTGELFF	TGTGCCAGCAGTGACGGGTACACCGGGGAGCTGTTTTTT
TRBD1	TRBV6-6	NA	TRBJ1-1	CASSFIQGGTEAFF	TGTGCCAGCAGCTTTATTCAGGGGGGCACTGAAGCTTTCTTT
TRBD1	TRBV7-9	few	TRBJ1-1	CASSSPGTGLNTEAFF	TGTGCCAGCAGCTCTCCCGGGACAGGTCTGAACACTGAAGCTTTCTTT
NA	TRBV20-1	few	TRBJ2-3	CSARARLSVNTDTQYF	TGCAGTGCTAGAGCTCGTCTATCGGTTAACACAGATACGCAGTATTTT
NA	TRBV20-1	NA	TRBJ2-2	CSASKLVNTGELFF	TGCAGTGCTAGCAAGCTCGTGAACACCGGGGAGCTGTTTTTT
NA	TRBV13	few	TRBJ2-7	CASSLSRSSYEQYF	TGTGCCAGCAGCTTAAGTCGGAGCTCCTACGAGCAGTACTTC
TRBD2	TRBV7-8	few	TRBJ2-3	CASSLVTSGSFSDTQYF	TGTGCCAGCAGCTTAGTTACTAGCGGGAGTTTTTCAGATACGCAGTATTTT
NA	TRBV11-3	NA	TRBJ2-2	CASSDYGTGELFF	TGTGCCAGCAGCGACTACGGCACCGGGGAGCTGTTTTTT
TRBD1	TRBV29-1	NA	TRBJ1-5	CSVVGAGQGQPQHF	TGCAGCGTTGTAGGAGCGGGACAGGGTCAGCCCCAGCATTTT
TRBD1	TRBV9	few	TRBJ1-1	CASSVEGGGWANTEAFF	TGTGCCAGCAGCGTAGAAGGGGGCGGCTGGGCGAACACTGAAGCTTTCTTT
NA	TRBV7-8	NA	TRBJ2-4	CASSLTSTTAKNIQYF	TGTGCCAGCAGCTTAACCTCGACAACAGCCAAAAACATTCAGTACTTC
NA	TRBV3-1	many	TRBJ1-6	CASSPTAFAPLHF	TGTGCCAGCAGTCCTACAGCTTTCGCACCCCTCCACTTT
TRBD1	TRBV13	few	TRBJ2-1	CASSFEGASSYNEQFF	TGTGCCAGCAGCTTTGAGGGGGCGAGCTCCTACAATGAGCAGTTCTTC
NA	TRBV19	few	TRBJ2-3	CASSIRASTDTQYF	TGTGCCAGTAGTATACGTGCTAGCACAGATACGCAGTATTTT
TRBD1	TRBV18	NA	TRBJ2-7	CASSTGTGGYEQYF	TGTGCCAGCTCAACCGGGACAGGGGGATACGAGCAGTACTTC
NA	TRBV20-1	few	TRBJ2-7	CSASGGVEQYF	TGCAGTGCTAGTGGCGGGGTAGAGCAGTACTTC
TRBD2	TRBV20-1	NA	TRBJ2-7	CSAWTSGSYEQYF	TGCAGTGCCTGGACTAGCGGGAGCTACGAGCAGTACTTC
NA	TRBV6-1	NA	TRBJ1-1	CASSEDKGRTEAFF	TGTGCCAGCAGTGAAGATAAGGGGAGGACTGAAGCTTTCTTT
NA	TRBV9	NA	TRBJ2-1	CASSVSDEQFF	TGTGCCAGCAGCGTCAGCGATGAGCAGTTCTTC
NA	TRBV18	few	TRBJ1-4	CASSPQARGLFEKLFF	TGTGCCAGCTCACCACAAGCGCGGGGTTTATTTGAAAAACTGTTTTTT
NA	TRBV3-1	NA	TRBJ1-1	CASSQLLAGDEAFF	TGTGCCAGCAGCCAACTATTGGCAGGGGACGAAGCTTTCTTT
NA	TRBV20-1	many	TRBJ2-5	CSATPLETQYF	TGCAGTGCTACTCCTCTAGAGACCCAGTACTTC
NA	TRBV5-1	few	TRBJ1-2	CASSLDSRGYTF	TGCGCCAGCAGCTTGGACAGTCGGGGCTACACCTTC
NA	TRBV5-1	few	TRBJ1-2	CASSLSVANYGYTF	TGCGCCAGCAGCTTGTCGGTAGCTAACTATGGCTACACCTTC
NA	TRBV20-1	NA	TRBJ1-2	CSARPNNYGYTF	TGCAGTGCTAGACCCAATAACTATGGCTACACCTTC
NA	TRBV10-1	few	TRBJ2-2	CASSGSTASNTGELFF	TGCGCCAGCAGTGGTTCGACAGCTAGCAACACCGGGGAGCTGTTTTTT
TRBD2	TRBV25-1	NA	TRBJ2-3	CASSRLAGVIADTQYF	TGTGCCAGCAGTCGACTAGCGGGAGTCATCGCAGATACGCAGTATTTT
TRBD1	TRBV29-1	many	TRBJ1-2	CSATDRGRGYTF	TGCAGCGCCACCGACAGGGGTAGGGGCTACACCTTC
TRBD2	TRBV20-1	NA	TRBJ2-1	CSASGGGLGEQFF	TGCAGTGCTAGCGGGGGGGGACTGGGTGAGCAGTTCTTC
TRBD1	TRBV19	NA	TRBJ1-2	CASSMRDRGLSGYTF	TGTGCCAGTAGTATGCGGGACAGGGGACTTTCTGGCTACACCTTC
NA	TRBV2	many	TRBJ2-1	CASSDSDEQFF	TGTGCCAGCAGCGACTCGGATGAGCAGTTCTTC
TRBD2	TRBV20-1	NA	TRBJ2-5	CSAGLAGAQIGAQYF	TGCAGTGCCGGACTAGCGGGAGCTCAAATTGGGGCCCAGTACTTC
TRBD2	TRBV5-5	few	TRBJ2-3	CASSDASGRNTDTQYF	TGTGCCAGCAGCGATGCTAGCGGGAGAAACACAGATACGCAGTATTTT
TRBD2	TRBV20-1	once	TRBJ2-5	CSARAELAGVPLQETQYF	TGCAGTGCTAGAGCCGAACTAGCGGGAGTCCCTCTTCAAGAGACCCAGTACTTC
NA	TRBV5-1	few	TRBJ1-4	CASSLGGGSEKLFF	TGTGCCAGCAGCTTGGGGGGTGGTTCTGAAAAACTGTTTTTT